This T cell receptor beta chain is drawn from a study of beta chain features in type 1 diabetes. On the study more broadly: Examination of sorted cells across all samples involved 90 million to 120 million cells. Study-wide results and limits: Individuals with type 1 diabetes displayed fewer insertions and more deletions at VDJ junctions. Across all four CD4+ subsets, people with type 1 diabetes showed modestly shorter TCRB CDR3s.

There are a few counts of this clone. Its matching antigen is unknown. Isolated RNA was reverse transcribed in full, so expressed TCRB transcripts were sequenced. Assay: immunoSEQ multiplex PCR; the TCRdb copy retains only in-frame clones and omits some. The table shows 900,000 or so clones, with roughly 16% occurring only once. The germline V gene encodes CDR1 SEHNR and CDR2 FQNEAQ (reference sequence). The CDR3 length is 15 residues. V lost 7 bases and J 5 bases, leaving 17 bases between the germline ends. Every donor had blood drawn once into heparin, roughly 120 mL on average. The source material was naive CD4+ T cells from blood. This rearrangement joins TRBV7-9 to TRBJ2-2; D possibly corresponds to TRBD2 (6 bases). This receptor was obtained from a woman younger than 30 in good health. CDR3 bases: TGTGCCAGCATCCCAAACGCAGGGAGGACCGGGGAGCTGTTTTTT. This codes for CASIPNAGRTGELFF.